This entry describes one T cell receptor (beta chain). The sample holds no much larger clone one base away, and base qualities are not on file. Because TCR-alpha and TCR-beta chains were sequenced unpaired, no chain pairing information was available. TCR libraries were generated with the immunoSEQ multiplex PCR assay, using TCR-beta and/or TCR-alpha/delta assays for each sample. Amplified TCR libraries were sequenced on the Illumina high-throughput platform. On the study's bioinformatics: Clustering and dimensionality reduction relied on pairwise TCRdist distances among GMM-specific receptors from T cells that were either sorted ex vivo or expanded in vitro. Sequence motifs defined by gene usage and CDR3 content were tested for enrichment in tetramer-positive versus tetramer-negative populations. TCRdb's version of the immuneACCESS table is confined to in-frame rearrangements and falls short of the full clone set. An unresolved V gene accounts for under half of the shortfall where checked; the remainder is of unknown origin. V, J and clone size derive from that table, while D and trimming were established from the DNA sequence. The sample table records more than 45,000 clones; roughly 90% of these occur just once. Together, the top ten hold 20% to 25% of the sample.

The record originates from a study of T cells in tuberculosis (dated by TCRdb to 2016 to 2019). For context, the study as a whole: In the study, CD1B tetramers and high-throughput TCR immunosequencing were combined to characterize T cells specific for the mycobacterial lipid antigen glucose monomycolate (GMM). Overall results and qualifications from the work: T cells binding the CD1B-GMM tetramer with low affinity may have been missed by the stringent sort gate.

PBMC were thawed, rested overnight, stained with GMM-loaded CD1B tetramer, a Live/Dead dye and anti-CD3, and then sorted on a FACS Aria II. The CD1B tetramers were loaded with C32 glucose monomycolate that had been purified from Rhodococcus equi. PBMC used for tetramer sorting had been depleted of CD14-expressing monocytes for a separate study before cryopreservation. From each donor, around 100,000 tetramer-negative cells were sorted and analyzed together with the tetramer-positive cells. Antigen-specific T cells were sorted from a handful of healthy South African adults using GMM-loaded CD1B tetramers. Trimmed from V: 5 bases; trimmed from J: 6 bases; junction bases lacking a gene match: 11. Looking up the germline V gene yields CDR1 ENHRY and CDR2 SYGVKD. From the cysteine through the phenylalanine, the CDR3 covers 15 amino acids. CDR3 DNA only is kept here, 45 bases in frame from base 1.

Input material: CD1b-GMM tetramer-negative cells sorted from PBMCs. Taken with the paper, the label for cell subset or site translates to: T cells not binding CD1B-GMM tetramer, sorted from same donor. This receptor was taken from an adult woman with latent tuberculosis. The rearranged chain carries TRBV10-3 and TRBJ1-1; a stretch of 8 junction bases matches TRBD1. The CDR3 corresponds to CAISSWTGFDSEAFF. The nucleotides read TGTGCCATCAGTTCGTGGACAGGGTTTGATTCTGAAGCTTTCTTT.